The 6 T cell receptor beta chains in this list originate from one sample, sequenced in a study of T-cell memory formation after mild COVID-19. TCRdb itself ran the 5' RACE reads through MiXCR, one entry per CDR3 protein. The sample has around 220,000 distinct CDR3 sequences, roughly 15% seen once. The specimen sequenced was PBMCs or a T cell subset sorted from them (not recorded which). The source is a man between 18 and 35 years old who had mild COVID-19 (a few samples of this study predate the infection). Cell type and time point are not known.

There are a few counts of this clonotype. This chain connects TRBV7-2 to TRBJ1-1; no reliable D call. V lost 5 bases to trimming and J lost 3 bases, with 10 bases between them. Germline V gene lookup returns CDR1 SGHTA and CDR2 FQGNSA. The CDR3 covers 13 residues. CDR3 nucleotides: TGTGCCAGCAGCACCTCTGGGGACACTGAAGCTTTCTTT. It specifies CASSTSGDTEAFF.

The rearrangement joins TRBV12-3 or TRBV12-4 to TRBJ2-3, with D maybe TRBD2 (7 bases). The CDR3 consists of 15 residues. V shed 5 bases and J shed 2 bases, with 14 bases lying between them. In DNA, the CDR3 is TGTGCCAGCAGTGGGGGGGACACCAACACAGATACGCAGTATTTT. Its translation: CASSGGDTNTDTQYF.

The rearrangement links TRBV5-6 to TRBJ1-1, with D possibly being TRBD1 (6 bases). Trimming took off 0 bases at V and 4 bases at J, with 13 bases between the two ends. The length of the CDR3 is 15 residues. Germline V CDR1 and CDR2: SGHDT, YYEEEE. DNA for the CDR3: TGTGCCAGCAGCTTGGAGGGGGGCGTCGGCACTGAAGCTTTCTTT. Translation: CASSLEGGVGTEAFF.

This clonotype was counted between two and nine times. J is TRBJ2-1 and V is TRBV12-5; D gene ambiguous. In germline, CDR1 is LGHNT, CDR2 FRNRAP. There are 13 residues in the CDR3. Between the trimmed V and J ends, which lost 1 base and 3 bases, there was a span of 4 bases. The CDR3 spells CASGLASYNEQFF. CDR3 bases: TGTGCTAGTGGTTTGGCGAGCTACAATGAGCAGTTCTTC. The whole variable domain, filled in from reference TRBV12-5 and TRBJ2-1, reads DARVTQTPRHKVTEMGQEVTMRCQPILGHNTVFWYRQTMMQGLELLAYFRNRAPLDDSGMPKDRFSAEMPDATLATLKIQPSEPRDSAVYFCASGLASYNEQFFGPGTRLTVL.

A few counts support this clonotype. The chain is built from TRBV7-2 and TRBJ1-5; 8 bases fit TRBD1. The CDR3 has 15 residues. CDR1 is SGHTA and CDR2 is FQGNSA in the germline V gene. The V segment lost 2 bases and the J segment 0 bases; nucleotides outside the gene matches: 0. The CDR3 region is CASSLQGASNQPQHF. For the CDR3, the DNA is TGTGCCAGCAGCTTACAGGGGGCTAGCAATCAGCCCCAGCATTTT.

This clonotype has a count of ten or more. The gene calls are TRBV3-1 and TRBJ1-5, with D uncertain. CDR3 length equals 13 residues. The germline gives CDR1 LGHDT, CDR2 YNNKEL (reference sequence). The V end lost 3 bases, the J end lost 7 bases, and 10 bases lay between the germline ends. DNA for the CDR3: TGTGCCAGCAGCCATGATGACGTCCAGCCCCAGCATTTT. Protein: CASSHDDVQPQHF.